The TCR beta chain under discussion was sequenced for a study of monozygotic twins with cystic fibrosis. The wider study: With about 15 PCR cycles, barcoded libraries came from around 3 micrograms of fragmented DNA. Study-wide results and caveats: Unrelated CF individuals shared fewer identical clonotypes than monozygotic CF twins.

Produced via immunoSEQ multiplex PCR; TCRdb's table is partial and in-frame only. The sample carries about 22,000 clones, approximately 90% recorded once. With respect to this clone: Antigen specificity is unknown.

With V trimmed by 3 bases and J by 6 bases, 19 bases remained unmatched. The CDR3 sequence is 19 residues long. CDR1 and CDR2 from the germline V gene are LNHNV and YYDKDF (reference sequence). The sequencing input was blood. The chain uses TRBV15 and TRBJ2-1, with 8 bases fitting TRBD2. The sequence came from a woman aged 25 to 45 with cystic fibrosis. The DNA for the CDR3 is TGTGCCACCAGCAGGACCAGGGGCCGACTAGCCGGGGGGGTCAATGAGCAGTTCTTC. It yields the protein CATSRTRGRLAGGVNEQFF.